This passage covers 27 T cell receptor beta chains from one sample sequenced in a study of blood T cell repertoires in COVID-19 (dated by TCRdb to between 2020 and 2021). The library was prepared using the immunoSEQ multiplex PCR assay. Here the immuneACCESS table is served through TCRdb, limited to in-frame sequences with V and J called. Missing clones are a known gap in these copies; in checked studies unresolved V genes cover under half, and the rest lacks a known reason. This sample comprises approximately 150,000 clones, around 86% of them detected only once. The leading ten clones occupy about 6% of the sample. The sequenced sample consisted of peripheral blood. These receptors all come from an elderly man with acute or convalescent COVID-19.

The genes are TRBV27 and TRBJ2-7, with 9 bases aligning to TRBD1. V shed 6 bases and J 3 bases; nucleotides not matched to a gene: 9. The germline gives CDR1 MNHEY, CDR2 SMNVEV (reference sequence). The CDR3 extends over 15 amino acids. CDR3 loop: CASRGPGQGLYEQYF. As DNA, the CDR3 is TGTGCCAGCAGAGGACCGGGACAGGGCCTCTACGAGCAGTACTTC.

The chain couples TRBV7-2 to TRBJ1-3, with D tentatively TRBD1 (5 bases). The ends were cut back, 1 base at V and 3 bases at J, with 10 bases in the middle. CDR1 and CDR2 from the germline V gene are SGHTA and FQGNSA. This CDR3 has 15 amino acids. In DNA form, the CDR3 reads TGTGCCAGCAGCTTAGTGCTCGGGGGTGGAAACACCATATATTTT. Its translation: CASSLVLGGGNTIYF. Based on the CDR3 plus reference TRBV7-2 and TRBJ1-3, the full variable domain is GAGVSQSPSNKVTEKGKDVELRCDPISGHTALYWYRQSLGQGLEFLIYFQGNSAPDKSGLPSDRFSAERTGGSVSTLTIQRTQQEDSAVYLCASSLVLGGGNTIYFGEGSWLTVV.

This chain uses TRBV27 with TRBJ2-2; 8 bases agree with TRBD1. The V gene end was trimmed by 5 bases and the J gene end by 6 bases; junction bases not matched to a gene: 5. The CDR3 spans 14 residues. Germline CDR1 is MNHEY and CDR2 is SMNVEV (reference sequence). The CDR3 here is CASSEGQGSGELFF. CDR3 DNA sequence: TGTGCCAGCAGTGAAGGACAGGGCTCCGGGGAGCTGTTTTTT.

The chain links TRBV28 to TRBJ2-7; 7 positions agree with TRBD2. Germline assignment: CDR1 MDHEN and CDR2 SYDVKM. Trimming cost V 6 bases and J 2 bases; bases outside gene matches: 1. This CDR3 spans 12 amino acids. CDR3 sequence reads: CASSGGTYEQYF. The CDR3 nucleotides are TGTGCCAGCAGCGGGGGGACCTACGAGCAGTACTTC.

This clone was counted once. Here the CDR3 reads CSVGHRDRVHEQYF. The DNA for the CDR3 is TGCAGCGTTGGTCACCGGGACAGGGTACACGAGCAGTACTTC. The gene calls are TRBV29-1 and TRBJ2-7; 9 positions agree with TRBD1. V trimming: 4 bases; J trimming: 5 bases; junction bases outside the gene matches: 9. This CDR3 is built from 14 residues. The germline gives CDR1 SQVTM, CDR2 ANQGSEA.

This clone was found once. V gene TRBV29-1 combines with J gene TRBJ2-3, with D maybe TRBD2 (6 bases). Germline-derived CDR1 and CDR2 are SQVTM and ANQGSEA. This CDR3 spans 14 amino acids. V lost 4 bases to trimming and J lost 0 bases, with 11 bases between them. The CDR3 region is CSVGAGISTDTQYF. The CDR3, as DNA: TGCAGCGTTGGTGCGGGAATTAGCACAGATACGCAGTATTTT.

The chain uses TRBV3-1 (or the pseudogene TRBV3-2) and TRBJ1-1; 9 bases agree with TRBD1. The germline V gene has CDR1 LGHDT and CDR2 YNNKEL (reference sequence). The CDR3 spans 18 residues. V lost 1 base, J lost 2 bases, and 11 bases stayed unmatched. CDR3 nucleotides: TGTGCCAGCAGCCAAGGATTCCCCACAGGGGGCGTAAACACTGAAGCTTTCTTT. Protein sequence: CASSQGFPTGGVNTEAFF.

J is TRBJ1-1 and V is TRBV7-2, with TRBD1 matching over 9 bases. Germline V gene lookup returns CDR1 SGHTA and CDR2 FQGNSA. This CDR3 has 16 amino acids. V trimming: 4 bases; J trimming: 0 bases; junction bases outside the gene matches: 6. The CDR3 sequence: CASSSGQGLMNTEAFF. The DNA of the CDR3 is TGTGCCAGCAGCTCCGGACAGGGGCTAATGAACACTGAAGCTTTCTTT.

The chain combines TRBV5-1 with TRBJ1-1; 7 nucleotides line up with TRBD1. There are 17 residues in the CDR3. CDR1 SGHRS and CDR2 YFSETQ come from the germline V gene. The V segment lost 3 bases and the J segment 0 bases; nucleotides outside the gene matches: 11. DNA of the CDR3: TGCGCCAGCAGCTGGAGGACACAGGGGCGAATGAACACTGAAGCTTTCTTT. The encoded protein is CASSWRTQGRMNTEAFF.

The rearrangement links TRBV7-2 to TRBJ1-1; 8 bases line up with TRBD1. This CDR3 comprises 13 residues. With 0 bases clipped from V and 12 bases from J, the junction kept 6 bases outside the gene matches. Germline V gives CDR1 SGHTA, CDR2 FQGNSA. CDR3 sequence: CASSLALGTGTFF. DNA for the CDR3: TGTGCCAGCAGCTTAGCCCTAGGGACAGGCACTTTCTTT.

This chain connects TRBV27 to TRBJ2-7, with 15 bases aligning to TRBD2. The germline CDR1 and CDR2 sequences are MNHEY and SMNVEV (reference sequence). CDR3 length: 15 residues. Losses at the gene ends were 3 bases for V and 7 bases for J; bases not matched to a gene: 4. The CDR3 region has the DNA TGTGCCAGCAGTTTCTCCGGGACTAGCGGGAGGGAGCAGTACTTC. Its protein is CASSFSGTSGREQYF.

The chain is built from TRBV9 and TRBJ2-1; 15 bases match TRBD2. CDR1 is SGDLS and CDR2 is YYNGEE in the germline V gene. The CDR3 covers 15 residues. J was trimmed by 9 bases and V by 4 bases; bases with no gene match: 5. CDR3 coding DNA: TGTGCCAGCAGCCCCGGACTAGCGGGAGGGTTTGAGCAGTTCTTC. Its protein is CASSPGLAGGFEQFF.

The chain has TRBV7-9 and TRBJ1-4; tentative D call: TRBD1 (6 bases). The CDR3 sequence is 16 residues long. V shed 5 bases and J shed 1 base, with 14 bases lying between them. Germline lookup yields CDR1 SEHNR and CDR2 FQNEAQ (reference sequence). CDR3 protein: CASSVDGGRTNEKLFF. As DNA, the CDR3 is TGTGCCAGCAGCGTTGACGGGGGGCGAACTAATGAAAAACTGTTTTTT.

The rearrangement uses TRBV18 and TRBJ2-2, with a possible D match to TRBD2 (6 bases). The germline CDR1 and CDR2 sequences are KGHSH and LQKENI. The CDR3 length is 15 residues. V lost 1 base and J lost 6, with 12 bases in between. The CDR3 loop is CASSPRGGAPGELFF. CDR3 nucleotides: TGTGCCAGCTCACCACGCGGCGGGGCCCCCGGGGAGCTGTTTTTT. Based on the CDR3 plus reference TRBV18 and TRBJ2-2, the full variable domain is NAGVMQNPRHLVRRRGQEARLRCSPMKGHSHVYWYRQLPEEGLKFMVYLQKENIIDESGMPKERFSAEFPKEGPSILRIQQVVRGDSAAYFCASSPRGGAPGELFFGEGSRLTVL.

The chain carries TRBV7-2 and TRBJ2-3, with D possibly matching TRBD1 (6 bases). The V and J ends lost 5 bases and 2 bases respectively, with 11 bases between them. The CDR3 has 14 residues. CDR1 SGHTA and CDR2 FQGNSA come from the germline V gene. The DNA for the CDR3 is TGTGCCAGCAGCCCGCGACAGGTCACAGATACGCAGTATTTT. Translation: CASSPRQVTDTQYF.

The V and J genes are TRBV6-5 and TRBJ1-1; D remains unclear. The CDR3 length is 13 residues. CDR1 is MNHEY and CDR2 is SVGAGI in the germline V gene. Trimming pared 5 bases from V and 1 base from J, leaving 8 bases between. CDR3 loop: CASSTRQNTEAFF. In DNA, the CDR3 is TGTGCCAGCAGTACCCGACAGAACACTGAAGCTTTCTTT.

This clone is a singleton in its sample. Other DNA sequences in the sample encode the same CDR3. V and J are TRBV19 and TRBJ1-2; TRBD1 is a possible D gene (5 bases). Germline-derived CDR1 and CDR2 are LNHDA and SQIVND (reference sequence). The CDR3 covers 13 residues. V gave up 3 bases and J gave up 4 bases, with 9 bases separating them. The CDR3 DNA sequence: TGTGCCAGTAGTATTGGTCAGGGCTATGGCTACACCTTC. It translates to CASSIGQGYGYTF.

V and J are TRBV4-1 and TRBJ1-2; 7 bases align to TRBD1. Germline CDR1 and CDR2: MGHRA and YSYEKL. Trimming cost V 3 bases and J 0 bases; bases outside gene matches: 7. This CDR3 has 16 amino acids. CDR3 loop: CASSQSQGGSNYGYTF. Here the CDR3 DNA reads TGCGCCAGCAGCCAGAGCCAGGGGGGATCTAACTATGGCTACACCTTC.

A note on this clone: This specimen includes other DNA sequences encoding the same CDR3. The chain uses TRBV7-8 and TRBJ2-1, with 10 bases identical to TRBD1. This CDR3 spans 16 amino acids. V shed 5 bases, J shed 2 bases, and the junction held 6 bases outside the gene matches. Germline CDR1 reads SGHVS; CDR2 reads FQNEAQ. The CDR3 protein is CASSLPGQGAYNEQFF. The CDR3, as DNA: TGTGCCAGCAGCCTACCAGGACAGGGGGCCTACAATGAGCAGTTCTTC.

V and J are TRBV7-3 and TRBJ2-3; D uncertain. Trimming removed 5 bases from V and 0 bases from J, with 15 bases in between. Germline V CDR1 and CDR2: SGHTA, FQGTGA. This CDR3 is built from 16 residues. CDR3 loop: CASSPSRVTSTDTQYF. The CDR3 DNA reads TGTGCCAGCAGCCCCTCCCGGGTGACTAGCACAGATACGCAGTATTTT.

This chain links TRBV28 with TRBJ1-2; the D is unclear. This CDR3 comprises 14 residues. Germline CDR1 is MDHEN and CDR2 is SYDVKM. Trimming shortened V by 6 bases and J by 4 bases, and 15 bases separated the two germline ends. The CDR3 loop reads CASSQNSRTYGYTF. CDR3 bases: TGTGCCAGCAGCCAGAATTCCAGAACCTATGGCTACACCTTC.

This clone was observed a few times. CDR3 amino acids: CASRRSYGPLHF. CDR3 in DNA: TGTGCCAGCAGGAGGAGTTACGGTCCCCTCCACTTT. The chain combines TRBV6-5 with TRBJ1-6, with D unclear. The ends were cut back, 6 bases at V and 13 bases at J, with 13 bases in the middle. This CDR3 spans 12 amino acids. From germline, CDR1 is MNHEY and CDR2 SVGAGI.

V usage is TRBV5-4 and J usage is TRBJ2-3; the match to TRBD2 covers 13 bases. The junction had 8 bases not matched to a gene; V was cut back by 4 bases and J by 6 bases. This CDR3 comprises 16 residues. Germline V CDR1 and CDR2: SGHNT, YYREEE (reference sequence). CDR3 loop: CASSPRTSGGPDTQYF. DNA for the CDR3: TGTGCCAGCAGCCCCAGGACTAGCGGGGGCCCCGATACGCAGTATTTT.

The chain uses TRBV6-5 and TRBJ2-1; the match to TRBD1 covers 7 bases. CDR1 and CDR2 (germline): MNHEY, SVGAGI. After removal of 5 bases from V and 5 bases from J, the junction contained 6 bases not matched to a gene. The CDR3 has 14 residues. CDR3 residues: CASSTGAIDNEQFF. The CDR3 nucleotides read TGTGCCAGCAGTACAGGGGCGATAGACAATGAGCAGTTCTTC.

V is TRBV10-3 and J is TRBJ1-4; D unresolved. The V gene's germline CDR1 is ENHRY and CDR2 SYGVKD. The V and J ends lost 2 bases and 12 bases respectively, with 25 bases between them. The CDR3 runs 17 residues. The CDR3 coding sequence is TGTGCCATCAGTGAGCGGCCCTTGAACAGACTTAAGGAGGAACTGTTTTTT. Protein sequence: CAISERPLNRLKEELFF.

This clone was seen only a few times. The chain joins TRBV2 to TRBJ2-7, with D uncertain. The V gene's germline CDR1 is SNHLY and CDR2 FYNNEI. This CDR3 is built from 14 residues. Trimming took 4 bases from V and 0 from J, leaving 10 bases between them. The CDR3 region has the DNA TGTGCCAGCAGTGTGGGCAGATTCTCCTACGAGCAGTACTTC. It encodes CASSVGRFSYEQYF.

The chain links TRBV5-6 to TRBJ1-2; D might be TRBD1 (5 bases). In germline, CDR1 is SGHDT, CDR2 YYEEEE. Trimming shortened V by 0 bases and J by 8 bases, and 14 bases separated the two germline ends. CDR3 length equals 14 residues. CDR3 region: CASSLAQGLGGYTF. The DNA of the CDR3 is TGTGCCAGCAGCTTGGCGCAGGGTTTAGGAGGCTACACCTTC.